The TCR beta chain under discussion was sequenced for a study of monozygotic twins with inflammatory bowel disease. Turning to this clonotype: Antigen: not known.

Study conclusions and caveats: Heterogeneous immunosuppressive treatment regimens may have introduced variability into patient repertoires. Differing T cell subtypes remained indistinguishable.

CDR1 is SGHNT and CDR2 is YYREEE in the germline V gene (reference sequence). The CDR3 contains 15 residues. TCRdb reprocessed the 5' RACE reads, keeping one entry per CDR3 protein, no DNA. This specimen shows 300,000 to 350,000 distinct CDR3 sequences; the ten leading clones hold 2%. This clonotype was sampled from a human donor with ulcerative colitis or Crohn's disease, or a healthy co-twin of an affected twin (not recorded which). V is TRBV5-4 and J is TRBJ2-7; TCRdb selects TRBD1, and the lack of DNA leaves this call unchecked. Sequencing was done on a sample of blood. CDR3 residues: CASSIGTGGTYEQYF. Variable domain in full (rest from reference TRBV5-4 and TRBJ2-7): ETGVTQSPTHLIKTRGQQVTLRCSSQSGHNTVSWYQQALGQGPQFIFQYYREEENGRGNFPPRFSGLQFPNYSSELNVNALELDDSALYLCASSIGTGGTYEQYFGPGTRLTVT.